This T cell receptor beta chain was recorded in a study of spatial heterogeneity in lung cancer (dated by TCRdb to the late 2010s). For the study in its entirety: Beta-chain transcripts were consistently detected in greater numbers than alpha-chain transcripts, which likely reflects a higher abundance of beta-chain transcripts. In the raw uncorrected reads, each unique combination of TCR and UMI appeared on average more than ten times. In non-small cell lung cancer, the study quantitatively compared TCR alpha and beta repertoires across several tumor regions, matched nontumor lung, and blood. Nonsynonymous mutation counts, determined by whole-exome sequencing of tumor tissue, were related to TCR repertoire features. Both alpha and beta chains were TCR-sequenced in samples taken at surgery, namely 220 tumor regions, approximately 63 matched nontumor lung samples and 50 to 60 PBMC samples. The research as a whole found: Additional single-cell paired TCR alpha and beta sequencing was considered necessary to confirm, at a functional level, the hypothesis that regional TCRs recognize regional mutations. Ubiquitous expanded tumor TCRs showed up in blood more often at tumor resection than at routine follow-up.

Per the publication, the time point label means: sample taken at primary tumor resection. Samples were obtained from roughly 72 patients with early-stage, untreated non-small cell lung cancer from the lung TRACERx cohort. TCR sequencing used whole RNA extracted from tumor and nontumor lung tissue, or from cryopreserved PBMC samples, without cell sorting. Only patients with enough RNA available from two or more tumor regions were chosen for TCR sequencing. The CDR3 sequence holds 15 residues, the cysteine and phenylalanine included. This entry keeps only the CDR3 DNA: 45 bases, framed from base 1. Reading the germline V gene gives CDR1 MGHDK and CDR2 SYGVNS. Trimming removed 8 bases from V and 5 bases from J, leaving 21 bases between the germline ends. Library generation was performed with 5' RACE. TCRdb lists the instrument as NextSeq 500. The TCR library protocol attached a unique molecular identifier to each TCR cDNA molecule to allow correction of PCR and sequencing errors. As for the original processing: TCR identification, UMI-based error correction and CDR3 extraction were performed with Decombinator tools. Expanded TCRs were defined as those above a frequency of 2 per 1,000, corresponding to the top 1% of the tumor frequency distribution. Renyi diversity was calculated using the R vegan package after each repertoire was subsampled 100 times to 5,000 TCRs. CDR3 similarity networks were constructed using string-kernel similarity of amino acid triplets, with links drawn between CDR3s whose pairwise similarity was above 0.82. TCRdb passed the public sequencing reads through fastp at Q25 and MiXCR, retaining productive beta sequences. Rows matching on CDR3 protein sequence are summarized as one entry with the most common DNA and genes. These V and J calls originate from TCRdb's pipeline instead of the authors' own analysis. In all, the sample holds roughly 39,000 distinct CDR3 sequences, and 6.5% to 7% of those were seen once. The top ten clonotypes cover around 42% of the sample.

In this sample, this clonotype turned up many times. Its antigen is still unknown. Per-nucleotide qualities are absent, and no much larger clonotype sits a single base away. The material was PBMCs, obtained at surgery. This clonotype was obtained from a female donor with early-stage non-small cell lung cancer. The rearrangement combines TRBV25-1 with TRBJ1-1; the D region possibly corresponds to TRBD1 (6 bases align). The nucleotide sequence is TGTGCCAGCTTTAGGCAGGGGAGTGGATCGACTGAAGCTTTCTTT. This sequence encodes CASFRQGSGSTEAFF.